The 7 T cell receptor beta chains presented below share a single source sample, sequenced in a study of neoadjuvant nivolumab and ipilimumab in lung cancer. This table comes from immunoSEQ multiplex PCR, and its TCRdb copy is limited to in-frame clones, with some not included. The data show tens of thousands of clones, less than 95% seen once. The material sequenced was peripheral blood, taken after neoadjuvant nivolumab, alone or with ipilimumab, at or shortly before surgery. All receptors come from an adult with non-small cell lung cancer.

The chain joins TRBV19 to TRBJ2-3; 9 bases align to TRBD1. Trimming at V came to 8 bases and at J to 0 bases, leaving 3 bases not matched to a gene. CDR1 LNHDA and CDR2 SQIVND come from the germline V gene (reference sequence). This CDR3 spans 14 amino acids. The CDR3: CASQTGGSTDTQYF. The CDR3 DNA reads as TGTGCCAGTCAGACAGGGGGAAGCACAGATACGCAGTATTTT.

The genes are TRBV9 and TRBJ2-5; 7 bases line up with TRBD1. V was pared by 4 bases and J by 2 bases, with 8 bases of the junction left unmatched. The CDR3 loop spans 15 amino acids. Germline V gene sequence: CDR1 SGDLS, CDR2 YYNGEE. CDR3 protein: CASSTSGQLQETQYF. In DNA form, the CDR3 reads TGTGCCAGCAGCACCTCGGGACAGCTACAAGAGACCCAGTACTTC.

The chain recombines TRBV6-1 with TRBJ2-2; tentatively, D is TRBD2 (5 bases). The CDR3 is 13 amino acids. Germline CDR1 reads MNHNS; CDR2 reads SASEGT. Trimming pared 6 bases from V and 7 bases from J, leaving 12 bases between. The CDR3 DNA follows: TGTGCCAGCAGACTAGATCTGGGCGGGGAGCTGTTTTTT. Encoded protein: CASRLDLGGELFF.

DNA for the CDR3: TGCGCCAGCAGCTTGGAGGGACAGGCGCCTACGGAGCAGTACTTC. This gives the protein CASSLEGQAPTEQYF. The rearrangement links TRBV5-1 to TRBJ2-7; 8 bases align to TRBD1. The V and J ends lost 0 bases and 7 bases, in that order; junction bases with no gene match: 9. The V gene's germline CDR1 is SGHRS and CDR2 YFSETQ. The CDR3 loop spans 15 amino acids.

J is TRBJ1-1 and V is TRBV6-1, with D perhaps matching TRBD1 (5 bases). Germline CDR1 and CDR2: MNHNS and SASEGT. The CDR3 is 14 residues long. The germline V and J ends were trimmed by 11 bases and 3 bases, with 19 bases remaining between them. CDR3 nucleotide sequence: TGTGCCGCCCCCTGGGGCGCAACGGACACTGAAGCTTTCTTT. This translates into CAAPWGATDTEAFF.

This chain links TRBV4-2 with TRBJ1-2, with D perhaps TRBD1 (6 bases). Looked up from germline, CDR1 is LGHNA and CDR2 is YNFKEQ. CDR3 size: 14 residues. Trimming stripped 0 bases from V and 4 bases from J, with 9 bases between. CDR3 residues: CASSQDLQGYGYTF. The DNA for the CDR3 is TGTGCCAGCAGCCAAGATCTACAGGGCTATGGCTACACCTTC.

V and J are TRBV16 and TRBJ1-5, with D unclear. Germline V gene lookup returns CDR1 KGHSY and CDR2 FQNENV. The CDR3 totals 13 residues. Deletions cut 1 base from V and 4 bases from J, with 5 bases between. The CDR3 protein is CASSQYKNQPQHF. As DNA, the CDR3 is TGTGCCAGCAGCCAATATAAGAATCAGCCCCAGCATTTT.